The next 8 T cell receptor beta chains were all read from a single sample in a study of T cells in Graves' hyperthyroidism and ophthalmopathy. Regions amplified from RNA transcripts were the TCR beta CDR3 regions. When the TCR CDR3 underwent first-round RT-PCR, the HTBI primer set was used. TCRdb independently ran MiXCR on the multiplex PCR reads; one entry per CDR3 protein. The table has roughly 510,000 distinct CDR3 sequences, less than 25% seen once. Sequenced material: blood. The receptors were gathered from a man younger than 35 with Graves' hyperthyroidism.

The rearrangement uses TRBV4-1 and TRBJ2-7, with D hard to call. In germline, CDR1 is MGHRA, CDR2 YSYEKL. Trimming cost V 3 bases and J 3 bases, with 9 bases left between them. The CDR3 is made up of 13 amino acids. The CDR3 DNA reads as TGCGCCAGCAGCCAGTCCCCCTACTACGAGCAGTACTTC. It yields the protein CASSQSPYYEQYF.

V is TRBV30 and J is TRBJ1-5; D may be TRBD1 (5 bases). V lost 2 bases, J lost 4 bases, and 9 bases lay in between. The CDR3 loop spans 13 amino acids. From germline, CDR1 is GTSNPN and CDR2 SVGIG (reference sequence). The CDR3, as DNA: TGTGCCTGGAGTCGGGGCCCAAATCAGCCCCAGCATTTT. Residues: CAWSRGPNQPQHF.

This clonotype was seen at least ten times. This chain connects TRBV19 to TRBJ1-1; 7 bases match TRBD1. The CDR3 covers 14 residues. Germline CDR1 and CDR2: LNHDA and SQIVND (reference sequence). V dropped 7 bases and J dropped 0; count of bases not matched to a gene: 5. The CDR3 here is CASTFGTVNTEAFF. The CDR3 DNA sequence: TGTGCCAGTACCTTTGGGACAGTGAACACTGAAGCTTTCTTT.

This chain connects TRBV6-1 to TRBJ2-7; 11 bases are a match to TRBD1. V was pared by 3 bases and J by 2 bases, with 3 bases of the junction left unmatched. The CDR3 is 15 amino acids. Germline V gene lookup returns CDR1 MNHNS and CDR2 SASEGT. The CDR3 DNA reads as TGTGCCAGCAGTGATCGGACAGGGGGCCCCTACGAGCAGTACTTC. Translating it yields CASSDRTGGPYEQYF.

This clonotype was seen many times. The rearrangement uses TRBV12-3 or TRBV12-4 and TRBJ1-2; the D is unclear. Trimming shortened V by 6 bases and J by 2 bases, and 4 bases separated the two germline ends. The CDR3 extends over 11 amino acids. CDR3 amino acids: CASSQNYGYTF. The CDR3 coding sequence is TGTGCCAGCAGCCAGAACTATGGCTACACCTTC.

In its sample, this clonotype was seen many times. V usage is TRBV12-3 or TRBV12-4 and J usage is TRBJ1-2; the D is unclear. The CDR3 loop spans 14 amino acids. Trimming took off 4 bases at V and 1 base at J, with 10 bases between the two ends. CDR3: CASSSNWGNYGYTF. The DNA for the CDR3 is TGTGCCAGCAGTTCCAACTGGGGTAACTATGGCTACACCTTC.

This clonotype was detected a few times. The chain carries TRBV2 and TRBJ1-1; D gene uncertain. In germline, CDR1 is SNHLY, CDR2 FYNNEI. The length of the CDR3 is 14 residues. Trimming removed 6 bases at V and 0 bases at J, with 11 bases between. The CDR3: CASRRTLLNTEAFF. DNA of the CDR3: TGTGCCAGCAGGAGAACATTATTGAACACTGAAGCTTTCTTT.

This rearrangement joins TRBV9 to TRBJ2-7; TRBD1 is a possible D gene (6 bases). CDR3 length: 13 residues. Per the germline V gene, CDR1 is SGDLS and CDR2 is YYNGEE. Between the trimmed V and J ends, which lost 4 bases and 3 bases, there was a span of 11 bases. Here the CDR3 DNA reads TGTGCCAGCAGCCGAGGGACATACTACGAGCAGTACTTC. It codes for CASSRGTYYEQYF. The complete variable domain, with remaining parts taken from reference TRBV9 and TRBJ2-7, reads DSGVTQTPKHLITATGQRVTLRCSPRSGDLSVYWYQQSLDQGLQFLIQYYNGEERAKGNILERFSAQQFPDLHSELNLSSLELGDSALYFCASSRGTYYEQYFGPGTRLTVT.